This TCR beta chain was recovered during a study of beta chain features in type 1 diabetes. Study-wide context: Examination spanned about 99 million sorted cells from all samples.

Germline CDR1 and CDR2: MNHEY and SMNVEV (reference sequence). The CDR3 length is 14 residues. The V end was cut by 5 bases, the J end by 9 bases, with 19 bases between. The isolated RNA, all of it, was reverse transcribed, so expressed TCRB transcripts were what got sequenced. Assay: immunoSEQ multiplex PCR; the TCRdb copy retains only in-frame clones and omits some. The sample has about 140,000 clones, over 8% seen once. The receptor's source is a woman in her 40s in good health. This chain connects TRBV27 to TRBJ1-1; D may be TRBD1 (6 bases). Sequencing was done on a sample of central memory CD4+ T cells from blood. The chain's CDR3 is CASSERHRVSKAFF. CDR3 in DNA: TGTGCCAGCAGTGAAAGACACAGGGTTAGCAAAGCTTTCTTT.